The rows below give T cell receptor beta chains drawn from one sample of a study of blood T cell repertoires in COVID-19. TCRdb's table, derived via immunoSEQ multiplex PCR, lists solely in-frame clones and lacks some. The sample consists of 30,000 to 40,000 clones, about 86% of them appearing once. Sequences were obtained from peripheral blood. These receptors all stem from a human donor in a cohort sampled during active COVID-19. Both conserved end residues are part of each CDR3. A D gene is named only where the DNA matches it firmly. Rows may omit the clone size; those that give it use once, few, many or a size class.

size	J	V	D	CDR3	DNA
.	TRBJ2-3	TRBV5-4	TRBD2	CASAGTSGGTDTQYF	TGTGCCAGCGCCGGGACTAGTGGAGGCACAGATACGCAGTATTTT
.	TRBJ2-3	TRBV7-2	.	CASSFQGGSGTSTDTQYF	TGTGCCAGCAGCTTCCAGGGGGGTAGCGGGACTAGCACAGATACGCAGTATTTT
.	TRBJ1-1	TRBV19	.	CASSPPEGRSYTEAFF	TGTGCCAGTAGCCCTCCCGAGGGCCGTTCGTACACTGAAGCTTTCTTT
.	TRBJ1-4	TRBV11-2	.	CASTTGGRLNEKLFF	TGTGCCAGCACCACAGGTGGCCGCCTTAATGAAAAACTGTTTTTT
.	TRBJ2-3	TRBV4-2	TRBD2	CASSQYSGGAADTQYF	TGTGCCAGCAGCCAATATAGCGGGGGGGCAGCAGATACGCAGTATTTT
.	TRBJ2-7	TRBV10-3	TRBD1	CAISESGTGATYEQYF	TGTGCCATCAGTGAGTCTGGGACAGGGGCCACCTACGAGCAGTACTTC
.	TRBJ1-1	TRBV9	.	CASSVSSGERVGDTEAFF	TGTGCCAGCAGCGTAAGTTCCGGGGAGCGAGTTGGGGACACTGAAGCTTTCTTT
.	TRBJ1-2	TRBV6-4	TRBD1	CASMDTGGHYGYTF	TGTGCCAGCATGGATACAGGGGGCCACTATGGCTACACCTTC
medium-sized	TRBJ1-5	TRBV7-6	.	CASSLGGESNQPQHF	TGTGCCAGCAGCTTAGGGGGGGAGAGCAATCAGCCCCAGCATTTT
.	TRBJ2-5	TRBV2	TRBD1	CASRYRDRQETQYF	TGTGCCAGCAGGTACCGGGACAGACAAGAGACCCAGTACTTC
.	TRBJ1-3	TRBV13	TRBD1	CASRQIGGISGNTIYF	TGTGCCAGCAGACAGATAGGGGGCATCTCTGGAAACACCATATATTTT
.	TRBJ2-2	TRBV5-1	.	CASSLQGSGELFF	TGCGCCAGCAGCCTACAGGGTTCCGGGGAGCTGTTTTTT
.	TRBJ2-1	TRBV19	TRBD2	CASSISGGFFNEQFF	TGTGCCAGTAGTATAAGCGGGGGGTTCTTCAATGAGCAGTTCTTC
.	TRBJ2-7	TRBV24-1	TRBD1	CATSDPRAGGVDEQYF	TGTGCCACCAGTGATCCCCGGGCAGGGGGCGTCGACGAGCAGTACTTC
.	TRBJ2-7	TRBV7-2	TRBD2	CASSVGGDGRQYF	TGTGCCAGCAGCGTTGGGGGGGACGGAAGGCAGTACTTC